A single sample gave rise to the 30 T cell receptor beta chains below, sequenced in a study of T cell repertoires in cytomegalovirus infection. These receptors' targets are unknown. One entry per CDR3 protein results from TCRdb running MiXCR on the reads. The table has around 900,000 distinct CDR3 sequences, about a third seen once. This specimen was cultured CD8+ T cells from PBMCs, taken from culture after CMV antigen stimulation. These receptor sequences come from a human donor in good health (CMV status not recorded). Some clones in this sample may be carry-over from other donors' samples.

This clonotype showed up many times. The chain links TRBV6-1 to TRBJ2-7; 9 nucleotides agree with TRBD1. V shed 5 bases, J shed 2 bases, and the junction held 10 bases outside the gene matches. The CDR3 contains 16 residues. The germline gives CDR1 MNHNS, CDR2 SASEGT. The CDR3 loop is CASSWDRASRTYEQYV. The CDR3 DNA sequence: TGTGCCAGCAGTTGGGACAGGGCCTCTCGGACCTACGAGCAGTACGTC.

J is TRBJ2-7 and V is TRBV14, with 12 bases that match TRBD2. Losses at the gene ends were 4 bases for V and 5 bases for J; bases not matched to a gene: 0. Germline CDR1 and CDR2: SGHDN and FVKESK. The CDR3 loop spans 13 amino acids. The CDR3 is CASSRTSGDEQYV. The CDR3 DNA reads as TGTGCCAGCAGCCGGACTAGCGGGGACGAGCAGTACGTC.

A single count supports this clonotype. This chain uses TRBV15 with TRBJ2-1; 10 positions agree with TRBD1. This CDR3 has 15 amino acids. Germline values: CDR1 LNHNV, CDR2 YYDKDF (reference sequence). Trimming took 3 bases from V and 6 from J; bases not matched to a gene: 5. CDR3 in DNA: TGTGCCACCAGCAGGACAGGGGGCGTCGTCAATGAGCAGTTCTTC. The encoded protein is CATSRTGGVVNEQFF.

This clonotype appeared a few times. J is TRBJ1-6 and V is TRBV2; D is perhaps TRBD1 (6 bases). The CDR3 runs to 15 residues. Trimming pared 3 bases from V and 3 bases from J, leaving 9 bases between. CDR1 and CDR2 (germline): SNHLY, FYNNEI. This CDR3 reads CASSEGGFYNSPLHF. In nucleotides, the CDR3 is TGTGCCAGCAGTGAGGGGGGCTTCTATAATTCACCCCTCCACTTT.

This clonotype was observed a few times. The rearrangement joins TRBV6-2 or TRBV6-3 to TRBJ1-5, with 7 bases matching TRBD1. This CDR3 has 16 residues. The germline V gene has CDR1 MNHEY and CDR2 SVGEGT. V trimming: 6 bases; J trimming: 0 bases; junction bases outside the gene matches: 8. For the CDR3, the DNA is TGTGCCAGCAGGCCAGGACAGGAGAATAGCAATCAGCCCCAGCATTTT. Translated: CASRPGQENSNQPQHF.

A word on this clonotype: Possible read error: a much larger clone is one base away. The genes are TRBV7-9 and TRBJ1-1; D is unresolved. The germline gives CDR1 SEHNR, CDR2 FQNEAQ (reference sequence). The V end lost 5 bases, the J end lost 2 bases, and 15 bases lay between the germline ends. The CDR3 consists of 15 residues. The CDR3, as DNA: TGTGCCAGCAGCGTACGACATGGTCTCAACACTGAAGCTTTCTTT. It specifies CASSVRHGLNTEAFF.

CDR3 nucleotide sequence: TGTGCCAGCAGCTTCTCCGGGACGAATCAGCCCCAGCATTTT. This codes for CASSFSGTNQPQHF. This rearrangement joins TRBV5-5 to TRBJ1-5; the D gene is possibly TRBD1 (5 bases). The CDR3 loop spans 14 amino acids. The germline CDR1 and CDR2 sequences are SGHKS and YYEKEE (reference sequence). With 2 bases removed from V and 4 bases from J, the gap between germline ends came to 10 bases.

DNA for the CDR3: TGTGCCAGCAGTTTATCGGGCGTGGGGGGCTACAATGAGCAGTTCTTC. Translation gives CASSLSGVGGYNEQFF. The chain combines TRBV27 with TRBJ2-1; a weak D match, TRBD2 (6 bases). CDR1 and CDR2 from the germline V gene are MNHEY and SMNVEV (reference sequence). Trimming cost V 0 bases and J 3 bases, with 12 bases left between them. The CDR3 has 16 amino acids.

This clonotype was detected only a few times. CDR3 bases: TGCGCCAGCAGTCCGGGTCGGGCGGGGTCGAACACCGGGGAGCTGTTTTTT. It specifies CASSPGRAGSNTGELFF. The chain links TRBV5-1 to TRBJ2-2; D possibly corresponds to TRBD2 (6 bases). CDR3 length: 17 residues. V lost 5 bases to trimming and J lost 0 bases, with 17 bases between them. Germline V lookup: CDR1 SGHRS, CDR2 YFSETQ. The full variable domain, in which reference TRBV5-1 and TRBJ2-2 provide the parts outside the CDR3, is KAGVTQTPRYLIKTRGQQVTLSCSPISGHRSVSWYQQTPGQGLQFLFEYFSETQRNKGNFPGRFSGRQFSNSRSEMNVSTLELGDSALYLCASSPGRAGSNTGELFFGEGSRLTVL.

V is TRBV4-1 and J is TRBJ2-7; D gene uncertain. CDR3 length: 15 residues. The germline V gene encodes CDR1 MGHRA and CDR2 YSYEKL. The ends were cut back, 0 bases at V and 3 bases at J, with 12 bases in the middle. The CDR3 region is CASSQETSPGYEQYV. For the CDR3, the DNA is TGCGCCAGCAGCCAAGAGACATCACCCGGCTACGAGCAGTACGTC.

This clonotype has a handful of counts. The chain carries TRBV19 and TRBJ2-2, with 7 bases aligning to TRBD2. The CDR3 is made up of 17 amino acids. Germline assignment: CDR1 LNHDA and CDR2 SQIVND (reference sequence). The trim removed 5 bases at V and 1 base at J, leaving 10 bases unmatched. DNA of the CDR3: TGTGCCAGTAGTTGGGAGGTGGCGGGGGTGAACACCGGGGAGCTGTTTTTT. It yields the protein CASSWEVAGVNTGELFF.

This clonotype was counted between two and nine times. The rearrangement links TRBV10-3 to TRBJ2-3, with D uncertain. Germline values: CDR1 ENHRY, CDR2 SYGVKD. This CDR3 is built from 17 residues. With 5 bases removed from V and 1 base from J, the gap between germline ends came to 19 bases. CDR3 amino acids: CAISTPFSGWGTDTQYF. Written as DNA, the CDR3 is TGTGCCATCAGTACACCCTTTAGTGGGTGGGGCACAGATACGCAGTATTTT.

Note on this clonotype: This sequence may be a read error, since a much larger clone differs from it by one base. V is TRBV7-9 and J is TRBJ1-1; D might be TRBD1 (5 bases). This CDR3 spans 13 amino acids. Germline CDR1 SEHNR, CDR2 FQNEAQ (reference sequence). V dropped 6 bases and J dropped 11 bases, with 19 bases sitting between them. CDR3 nucleotides: TGTGCCAGCAGGCCTATAGGGGATCCGCTCGCTTTCTTT. It translates to CASRPIGDPLAFF.

The rearrangement links TRBV5-1 to TRBJ1-1; 10 bases align to TRBD1. Germline V gene sequence: CDR1 SGHRS, CDR2 YFSETQ. The J segment lost 5 bases and the V segment lost 3 bases, leaving 10 bases of the junction unmatched. The CDR3 length is 16 residues. CDR3 sequence reads: CASSSGTGVLGTEAFF. In DNA form, the CDR3 reads TGCGCCAGCAGCTCCGGGACAGGGGTGCTCGGGACTGAAGCTTTCTTT.

The CDR3 protein is CASSLEGTGFYEQYF. The CDR3 DNA reads TGCGCCAGCAGCTTGGAGGGGACAGGGTTCTACGAGCAGTACTTC. The V and J genes are TRBV5-1 and TRBJ2-7; 9 positions match TRBD1. The germline gives CDR1 SGHRS, CDR2 YFSETQ. J lost 3 bases, V lost 0 bases, and 4 bases had no gene match. The CDR3 runs to 15 residues. Combining the CDR3 with reference TRBV5-1 and TRBJ2-7 gives the whole variable domain KAGVTQTPRYLIKTRGQQVTLSCSPISGHRSVSWYQQTPGQGLQFLFEYFSETQRNKGNFPGRFSGRQFSNSRSEMNVSTLELGDSALYLCASSLEGTGFYEQYFGPGTRLTVT.

In this sample, this clonotype turned up many times. The chain recombines TRBV7-9 with TRBJ2-7; tentatively, D is TRBD1 or TRBD2 (5 bases each). CDR1 and CDR2 (germline): SEHNR, FQNEAQ (reference sequence). The CDR3 consists of 15 residues. The V end lost 3 bases, the J end lost 0 bases, and 12 bases lay between the germline ends. In nucleotides, the CDR3 is TGTGCCAGCAGCTTCGGGACCGGTAGCTCCTACGAGCAGTACTTC. It codes for CASSFGTGSSYEQYF.

This clonotype was picked up a small number of times. This rearrangement joins TRBV7-9 to TRBJ2-3, with 7 bases matching TRBD1. Losses at the gene ends were 3 bases for V and 5 bases for J; bases not matched to a gene: 14. CDR3 length: 17 residues. CDR1 is SEHNR, CDR2 FQNEAQ, per germline (reference sequence). DNA of the CDR3: TGTGCCAGCAGCTTCCCCGTGGAACAGGGGTTGAGAGATACGCAGTATTTT. As protein: CASSFPVEQGLRDTQYF.

This clonotype was detected ten times or more. The chain couples TRBV5-4 to TRBJ2-3, with 8 positions matching TRBD2. CDR1 and CDR2 from the germline V gene are SGHNT and YYREEE (reference sequence). The CDR3 consists of 17 residues. The V segment lost 0 bases and the J segment 2 bases; nucleotides outside the gene matches: 8. CDR3 in amino acids: CASSLAWGLEPTDTQYF. The CDR3, as DNA: TGTGCCAGCAGCTTGGCCTGGGGACTAGAACCCACAGATACGCAGTATTTT.

This clonotype has only a few counts. V and J are TRBV14 and TRBJ1-1; no firm D call. Trimming left V 4 bases short and J 2 bases short, with 11 bases between. CDR3 length equals 14 residues. Germline V gene lookup returns CDR1 SGHDN and CDR2 FVKESK. CDR3: CASSPIERNTEAFF. The DNA for the CDR3 is TGTGCCAGCAGCCCCATAGAACGTAACACTGAAGCTTTCTTT.

The chain recombines TRBV25-1 with TRBJ1-3, with D possibly TRBD1 on 5 matching bases. This CDR3 is built from 14 residues. Germline V gene sequence: CDR1 MGHDK, CDR2 SYGVNS. V was trimmed by 3 bases and J by 4 bases, leaving 10 bases between them. CDR3 nucleotides: TGTGCCAGCAGTGAGGCAGGGCTGGGAAACACCATATATTTT. This translates into CASSEAGLGNTIYF.

The table lists this clonotype with a few counts. The V gene is TRBV10-2, the J gene TRBJ2-3; weak D call: TRBD2 (5 bases). The V gene's germline CDR1 is WSHSY and CDR2 SAAADI. Trimming pared 6 bases from V and 4 bases from J, leaving 14 bases between. The CDR3 is made up of 14 amino acids. The CDR3 is CASREEGRADTQYF. CDR3 DNA: TGCGCCAGCAGGGAAGAGGGTCGTGCAGATACGCAGTATTTT.

The sample holds a few counts of this clonotype. This rearrangement joins TRBV27 to TRBJ2-3, with D perhaps matching TRBD1 or TRBD2 (7 bases each). CDR1 is MNHEY, CDR2 SMNVEV, per germline (reference sequence). The ends were cut back, 4 bases at V and 3 bases at J, with 17 bases in the middle. The CDR3 runs to 16 residues. CDR3: CASSSRTGEGTDTQYF. The DNA for the CDR3 is TGTGCCAGCAGTTCCCGAACAGGGGAGGGTACAGATACGCAGTATTTT.

The chain has TRBV2 and TRBJ2-3, with D perhaps matching TRBD1 or TRBD2 (6 bases each). This CDR3 region has 15 residues. Germline values: CDR1 SNHLY, CDR2 FYNNEI. V was trimmed by 3 bases and J by 4 bases, leaving 14 bases between them. CDR3 loop: CASSEGRGDADTQYF. The DNA of the CDR3 is TGTGCCAGCAGTGAGGGAAGGGGGGATGCAGATACGCAGTATTTT. Full variable domain (missing parts from reference TRBV2 and TRBJ2-3): EPEVTQTPSHQVTQMGQEVILRCVPISNHLYFYWYRQILGQKVEFLVSFYNNEISEKSEIFDDQFSVERPDGSNFTLKIRSTKLEDSAMYFCASSEGRGDADTQYFGPGTRLTVL.

This clonotype has a handful of counts. The rearrangement joins TRBV27 to TRBJ1-2, with TRBD1 matching over 7 bases. The V gene end was trimmed by 6 bases and the J gene end by 4 bases; junction bases not matched to a gene: 11. CDR1 is MNHEY, CDR2 SMNVEV, per germline (reference sequence). This CDR3 has 15 residues. The CDR3 nucleotides are TGTGCCAGCAGCGGAGCAGGGGGGATAGTCTATGGCTACACCTTC. Protein sequence: CASSGAGGIVYGYTF.

In its sample, this clonotype was seen a few times. The chain is built from TRBV6-1 and TRBJ1-5; D possibly corresponds to TRBD1 (5 bases). Trimming removed 5 bases from V and 8 bases from J, with 10 bases in between. CDR1 and CDR2 (germline): MNHNS, SASEGT. This CDR3 has 12 residues. CDR3 in amino acids: CASSHGAEPQHF. Written as DNA, the CDR3 is TGTGCCAGCAGTCACGGGGCTGAGCCCCAGCATTTT.

This clonotype was counted between two and nine times. The V and J genes are TRBV18 and TRBJ2-3, with D maybe TRBD1 (5 bases). This CDR3 contains 16 residues. Germline CDR1 is KGHSH and CDR2 is LQKENI. The V gene lost 6 bases and the J gene lost 6 bases, with 22 bases spanning the gap. The CDR3 reads CASSHRNPRYTDTQYF. The CDR3 DNA reads as TGTGCCAGCTCTCACAGGAACCCCAGGTACACGGATACGCAGTATTTT.

The CDR3 here is CASQIDWRAFF. CDR3 coding DNA: TGTGCCAGCCAGATTGACTGGAGAGCTTTCTTT. The chain carries TRBV12-3 or TRBV12-4 and TRBJ1-1; D is unclear. V shed 8 bases and J shed 10 bases, with 14 bases lying between them. This CDR3 has 11 residues.

V gene TRBV6-2 or TRBV6-3 combines with J gene TRBJ2-7; D might be TRBD1 (6 bases). The germline V gene encodes CDR1 MNHEY and CDR2 SVGEGT. CDR3 size: 12 residues. V lost 7 bases, J lost 4 bases, and 11 bases lay in between. CDR3 protein: CASTSGVYEQYF. As DNA, the CDR3 is TGTGCCAGCACCTCAGGGGTGTACGAGCAGTACTTC.

The chain has TRBV7-6 and TRBJ1-1; no definite D call. The CDR3 runs to 14 residues. Per the germline V gene, CDR1 is SGHVS and CDR2 is FNYEAQ. Trimming pared 6 bases from V and 2 bases from J, leaving 13 bases between. The CDR3 nucleotides are TGTGCCAGCAGTCGGTTGGTAGATAACACTGAAGCTTTCTTT. Translating it yields CASSRLVDNTEAFF.

In this sample, this clonotype turned up many times. This sequence joins TRBV7-8 and TRBJ2-2; tentatively, D is TRBD1 or TRBD2 (6 bases each). Trimming took 3 bases from V and 3 from J, leaving 11 bases between them. Germline V CDR1 and CDR2: SGHVS, FQNEAQ. This CDR3 comprises 15 residues. The CDR3: CASSLRGADTGELFF. Written as DNA, the CDR3 is TGTGCCAGCAGCTTGAGGGGGGCTGACACCGGGGAGCTGTTTTTT.